These 20 T cell receptor beta chains were all obtained from the same sample, sequenced in a study of T cell responses to AZD1222 COVID-19 vaccine. Measured with immunoSEQ multiplex PCR; TCRdb has only the in-frame clones, and not every one. This sample has 200,000 or so clones, with 87% found just once. Specimen: peripheral blood, collected on day 0 of MenACWY control vaccination. Receptors originate from an adult in good health.

J is TRBJ2-1 and V is TRBV7-3; D is perhaps TRBD1 or TRBD2 (6 bases each). The CDR3 spans 15 residues. V was shortened by 6 bases and J by 6 bases, with 18 bases between the two germline ends. From germline, CDR1 is SGHTA and CDR2 FQGTGA. In DNA form, the CDR3 reads TGTGCCAGCAGATCCGGAGGGGGAACCTCCAATGAGCAGTTCTTC. Amino acid sequence: CASRSGGGTSNEQFF.

The chain is built from TRBV1 and TRBJ1-4. TRBV1 is reported as a pseudogene. CDR3 size: 17 residues. The CDR3 DNA sequence: TGCACCAGCAGCCACAGGGGCAGAAACTATCGGGGGGAAAAACTGTTTTTT. Protein sequence: CTSSHRGRNYRGEKLFF.

This chain links TRBV15 with TRBJ1-1, with 8 positions matching TRBD1. CDR3 length: 14 amino acids. Germline V gene data show CDR1 as LNHNV and CDR2 as YYDKDF (reference sequence). The J segment lost 3 bases and the V segment lost 4 bases, leaving 4 bases of the junction unmatched. As DNA, the CDR3 is TGTGCCACCAGCATAGGGACAGGCGACACTGAAGCTTTCTTT. It yields the protein CATSIGTGDTEAFF.

This sequence joins TRBV25-1 and TRBJ2-3; 8 nucleotides match TRBD1. The CDR3 length is 15 residues. CDR1 and CDR2 (germline): MGHDK, SYGVNS. J gave up 1 base and V 2 bases, and 2 bases lay outside the gene matches. In DNA, the CDR3 is TGTGCCAGCAGTGAACGGGGACAGGGCACAGATACGCAGTATTTT. This gives the protein CASSERGQGTDTQYF.

The chain couples TRBV15 to TRBJ1-4, with D possibly being TRBD1 (6 bases). The germline V gene encodes CDR1 LNHNV and CDR2 YYDKDF (reference sequence). Between the trimmed V and J ends, which lost 3 bases and 4 bases, there was a span of 21 bases. The CDR3 contains 18 residues. CDR3 sequence: CATSSNWGQPFLNEKLFF. DNA for the CDR3: TGTGCCACCAGCAGTAATTGGGGGCAACCTTTCCTTAATGAAAAACTGTTTTTT.

The chain couples TRBV6-5 to TRBJ2-1, with D hard to call. The CDR3 has 12 residues. V lost 6 bases and J 4 bases, leaving 7 bases between the germline ends. CDR1 is MNHEY and CDR2 is SVGAGI in the germline V gene. CDR3 amino acids: CASRGPYNEQFF. DNA of the CDR3: TGTGCCAGCAGGGGCCCGTACAATGAGCAGTTCTTC.

This chain links TRBV27 with TRBJ2-4, with 8 bases aligning to TRBD2. The CDR3 runs to 17 residues. V lost 1 base to trimming and J lost 3 bases; unmatched junction nucleotides: 8. Germline CDR1 reads MNHEY; CDR2 reads SMNVEV (reference sequence). The CDR3 DNA reads TGTGCCAGCAGTTTATGGCGGGGGGCGCTTGGCAAAAACATTCAGTACTTC. Its protein is CASSLWRGALGKNIQYF.

The chain joins TRBV19 to TRBJ2-5; TRBD1 might be the D (5 bases). Per germline, CDR1 LNHDA and CDR2 SQIVND (reference sequence). The CDR3 spans 14 residues. V was cut by 10 bases and J by 4 bases, with 19 bases left in between. The CDR3 bases are TGTGCCACCAGTCCTCCAGGGCTCGGAGAGACCCAGTACTTC. Protein sequence: CATSPPGLGETQYF.

The genes are TRBV4-2 and TRBJ2-1; D is unresolved. Trimming took 0 bases from V and 0 from J, leaving 9 bases between them. The CDR3 consists of 16 residues. Looked up from germline, CDR1 is LGHNA and CDR2 is YNFKEQ. The chain's CDR3 is CASSQDGGISYNEQFF. Here the CDR3 DNA reads TGTGCCAGCAGCCAAGATGGCGGAATCTCCTACAATGAGCAGTTCTTC.

J is TRBJ1-3 and V is TRBV7-9; D is unresolved. The CDR3 is 14 residues long. Germline V gene lookup returns CDR1 SEHNR and CDR2 FQNEAQ (reference sequence). V was pared by 1 base and J by 1 base, with 5 bases between. Here the CDR3 DNA reads TGTGCCAGCAGCTTAGTGTCTTCTGGAAACACCATATATTTT. This encodes CASSLVSSGNTIYF.

V gene TRBV6-1 combines with J gene TRBJ2-6; D is undetermined. The CDR3 is made up of 16 amino acids. Germline V lookup: CDR1 MNHNS, CDR2 SASEGT. The germline V and J ends were trimmed by 1 base and 4 bases, with 11 bases remaining between them. CDR3 DNA: TGTGCCAGCAGTGAAGGTCGATTCTTCGGGGCCAACGTCCTGACTTTC. This sequence encodes CASSEGRFFGANVLTF.

V and J are TRBV27 and TRBJ1-1; D is perhaps TRBD1 (5 bases). V shed 5 bases and J shed 4 bases, with 14 bases lying between them. CDR1 MNHEY and CDR2 SMNVEV come from the germline V gene (reference sequence). CDR3 length: 14 amino acids. As DNA, the CDR3 is TGTGCCAGCAGTATGTGGCAGGGCTTCACTGAAGCTTTCTTT. Protein product: CASSMWQGFTEAFF.

This clone is a singleton in its sample. V is TRBV5-1 and J is TRBJ2-6, with D possibly matching TRBD1 (6 bases). V was pared by 4 bases and J by 1 base, with 12 bases between. CDR3 size: 16 residues. The germline gives CDR1 SGHRS, CDR2 YFSETQ. The CDR3 bases are TGCGCCAGCAGCCCGGGACATGCATCTGGGGCCAACGTCCTGACTTTC. Amino acids: CASSPGHASGANVLTF. Based on the CDR3 plus reference TRBV5-1 and TRBJ2-6, the full variable domain is KAGVTQTPRYLIKTRGQQVTLSCSPISGHRSVSWYQQTPGQGLQFLFEYFSETQRNKGNFPGRFSGRQFSNSRSEMNVSTLELGDSALYLCASSPGHASGANVLTFGAGSRLTVL.

The CDR3 reads CASLPGGLAGEQYF. The CDR3 DNA sequence: TGTGCCAGCCTACCTGGGGGACTAGCGGGGGAGCAGTACTTC. The chain employs TRBV6-5 and TRBJ2-7; 13 bases line up with TRBD2. This CDR3 contains 14 residues. Germline V CDR1 and CDR2: MNHEY, SVGAGI. The V segment lost 8 bases and the J segment 7 bases; nucleotides outside the gene matches: 8.

The gene calls are TRBV2 and TRBJ2-3; a weak D match, TRBD2 (5 bases). Germline V gene sequence: CDR1 SNHLY, CDR2 FYNNEI. V shed 3 bases and J shed 0 bases, with 7 bases lying between them. The CDR3 spans 14 residues. CDR3 sequence reads: CASSERASTDTQYF. For the CDR3, the DNA is TGTGCCAGCAGTGAGAGGGCTAGCACAGATACGCAGTATTTT.

The chain uses TRBV5-1 and TRBJ2-5; D unresolved. The germline CDR1 and CDR2 sequences are SGHRS and YFSETQ. The length of the CDR3 is 14 residues. V shed 3 bases and J shed 3 bases, with 12 bases lying between them. The CDR3 DNA sequence: TGCGCCAGCAGCTCCCTGACTGGCGAAGAGACCCAGTACTTC. It translates to CASSSLTGEETQYF. The entire variable domain, with the rest obtained from reference TRBV5-1 and TRBJ2-5, is as follows: KAGVTQTPRYLIKTRGQQVTLSCSPISGHRSVSWYQQTPGQGLQFLFEYFSETQRNKGNFPGRFSGRQFSNSRSEMNVSTLELGDSALYLCASSSLTGEETQYFGPGTRLLVL.

The chain has TRBV7-8 and TRBJ2-5; 8 bases fit TRBD1. The CDR3 totals 13 residues. Germline V CDR1 and CDR2: SGHVS, FQNEAQ. Trimming cost V 4 bases and J 5 bases; bases outside gene matches: 3. CDR3 loop: CASSWGQAETQYF. The CDR3 DNA sequence: TGTGCCAGCAGCTGGGGACAGGCGGAGACCCAGTACTTC.

The rearrangement uses TRBV9 and TRBJ2-1, with 8 positions matching TRBD2. CDR1 and CDR2 from the germline V gene are SGDLS and YYNGEE. The CDR3 is made up of 16 amino acids. Unmatched junction bases numbered 8, after V lost 3 bases and J lost 3 bases. CDR3 coding DNA: TGTGCCAGCAGCGCGAGGGGACTAGACGGCTACAATGAGCAGTTCTTC. Translated: CASSARGLDGYNEQFF.

This sequence joins TRBV9 and TRBJ1-4; D is ambiguous. CDR1 SGDLS and CDR2 YYNGEE come from the germline V gene. The V end was cut by 3 bases, the J end by 8 bases, with 11 bases between. The CDR3 length is 13 residues. Here the CDR3 DNA reads TGTGCCAGCAGCGGCCCGAATGAAGAAAAACTGTTTTTT. Translated, it gives CASSGPNEEKLFF.

The chain employs TRBV29-1 and TRBJ1-1; TRBD1 might be the D (6 bases). This CDR3 spans 16 amino acids. Germline CDR1 SQVTM, CDR2 ANQGSEA. The V gene lost 6 bases and the J gene lost 0 bases, with 20 bases spanning the gap. In nucleotides, the CDR3 is TGCAGCGTCGCTCGGGACACCATAGTCATGAACACTGAAGCTTTCTTT. Amino acid sequence: CSVARDTIVMNTEAFF.